These 9 T cell receptor beta chains originate from one sample sequenced in a study of blood T cell repertoires in COVID-19. Produced via immunoSEQ multiplex PCR; TCRdb's table is partial and in-frame only. The table records about 480,000 clones, approximately 87% of them present only once. Sequenced: PBMCs or T cells enriched from blood (not recorded which). All receptors derive from a woman aged 40 to 50 who had recovered from COVID-19.

This clone was seen only once. The chain has TRBV28 and TRBJ1-5; D is unresolved. V dropped 4 bases and J dropped 7 bases, with 11 bases sitting between them. Germline lookup yields CDR1 MDHEN and CDR2 SYDVKM. This CDR3 spans 13 amino acids. CDR3 in amino acids: CASSSTEYQPQHF. CDR3 coding DNA: TGTGCCAGCAGTTCTACAGAGTACCAGCCCCAGCATTTT.

The chain links TRBV24-1 to TRBJ1-5; 12 positions agree with TRBD1. CDR3 length equals 17 residues. V lost 4 bases, J lost 7 bases, and 10 bases stayed unmatched. Germline CDR1 is KGHDR and CDR2 is SFDVKD. The CDR3 loop reads CATSEKQGTGGFQPQHF. DNA for the CDR3: TGTGCCACCAGTGAGAAGCAAGGGACAGGGGGCTTCCAGCCCCAGCATTTT.

The chain carries TRBV18 and TRBJ1-1; D gene uncertain. V was shortened by 1 base and J by 5 bases, with 11 bases between the two germline ends. The CDR3 runs to 14 residues. The V gene's germline CDR1 is KGHSH and CDR2 LQKENI. This CDR3 is CASSPQSLRTEAFF. The CDR3 region has the DNA TGTGCCAGCTCACCACAGAGCTTGAGGACTGAAGCTTTCTTT.

J is TRBJ2-5 and V is TRBV10-1, with D possibly being TRBD2 (6 bases). V was cut by 0 bases and J by 3 bases, with 11 bases left in between. CDR1 WNHNN and CDR2 SYGVQD come from the germline V gene (reference sequence). The CDR3 consists of 15 residues. The CDR3 DNA sequence: TGCGCCAGCAGTGAGTCGGGGGGTTGGGAAGAGACCCAGTACTTC. Translated, it gives CASSESGGWEETQYF.

The chain carries TRBV24-1 and TRBJ1-1; TRBD1 agrees at 10 bases. V trimming: 5 bases; J trimming: 1 base; junction bases outside the gene matches: 6. The length of the CDR3 is 16 residues. In germline, CDR1 is KGHDR, CDR2 SFDVKD. The CDR3 loop is CATSGTGTGENTEAFF. For the CDR3, the DNA is TGTGCCACCAGTGGCACCGGGACAGGGGAGAACACTGAAGCTTTCTTT.

The chain couples TRBV24-1 to TRBJ2-7, with D tentatively TRBD1 (5 bases). V was clipped by 4 bases and J by 5 bases, with 11 bases between them. Germline-derived CDR1 and CDR2 are KGHDR and SFDVKD. The CDR3 spans 13 residues. The CDR3 DNA sequence: TGTGCCACCAGTGACTCTAGGGGCCACGAGCAGTACTTC. Amino acids: CATSDSRGHEQYF.

This clone was detected a few times. V usage is TRBV6-2 or TRBV6-3 and J usage is TRBJ2-2; 7 bases agree with TRBD1. The CDR3 totals 17 residues. Germline V gene data show CDR1 as MNHEY and CDR2 as SVGEGT. The trim removed 5 bases at V and 1 base at J, leaving 10 bases unmatched. The CDR3 spells CASSTGQARGNTGELFF. DNA of the CDR3: TGTGCCAGCAGTACCGGACAGGCAAGGGGGAACACCGGGGAGCTGTTTTTT.

The J gene is TRBJ1-2, the V gene TRBV7-9, with 10 nucleotides matching TRBD1. The CDR3 length is 18 residues. The V gene end was trimmed by 5 bases and the J gene end by 3 bases; junction bases not matched to a gene: 15. Germline CDR1 SEHNR, CDR2 FQNEAQ (reference sequence). The CDR3 sequence is CASSKTGTGALLDYGYTF. In nucleotides, the CDR3 is TGTGCCAGCAGCAAGACCGGGACAGGGGCGCTTCTCGACTATGGCTACACCTTC.

Note on this clone: At the DNA level, this CDR3 is encoded by other sequences in the same sample as well. The chain is built from TRBV7-2 and TRBJ2-5; D gene uncertain. The V and J ends lost 0 bases and 1 base respectively, with 6 bases between them. The CDR3 totals 14 residues. The V gene's germline CDR1 is SGHTA and CDR2 FQGNSA. The CDR3 region is CASSLAGTQETQYF. CDR3 in DNA: TGTGCCAGCAGCTTAGCGGGCACCCAAGAGACCCAGTACTTC.